The text below deals with one TCR beta chain. Produced via immunoSEQ multiplex PCR; TCRdb's table is partial and in-frame only. The sample contains 45,000 to 55,000 clones, about 86% of which appear only once. The data were taken from a study of OX40 agonist ivuxolimab in advanced cancers. Germline CDR1 reads SGDLS; CDR2 reads YYNGEE. V was cut by 4 bases and J by 0 bases, with 14 bases left in between. The CDR3 extends over 16 amino acids. The chain joins TRBV9 to TRBJ2-1; TRBD1 is a possible D gene (6 bases). Sequencing used CD4+ or CD8+ T cells sorted from blood, obtained in a trial of the OX40 agonist ivuxolimab. The sequence was collected from an adult with an advanced solid tumor such as melanoma, head and neck, liver or kidney cancer. CDR3 DNA: TGTGCCAGCAGCCTGACAGGAGTCGACTCCTACAATGAGCAGTTCTTC. Translation gives CASSLTGVDSYNEQFF.